This entry lists 17 T cell receptor beta chains sequenced from one sample in a study of blood T cell repertoires in COVID-19. Assay used: immunoSEQ multiplex PCR; TCRdb lists only in-frame clones, some missing. The table lists 150,000 or so clones, roughly four fifths of them singletons. Sequenced material: peripheral blood. These receptors were taken from a human donor with acute or convalescent COVID-19. The donor label of this sample is uncertain.

The V and J genes are TRBV4-2 and TRBJ2-2; 11 nucleotides align to TRBD1. The CDR3 contains 18 residues. J gave up 4 bases and V 2 bases, and 9 bases lay outside the gene matches. Per the germline V gene, CDR1 is LGHNA and CDR2 is YNFKEQ. CDR3 sequence reads: CASSQLGQGASSTGELFF. The DNA for the CDR3 is TGTGCCAGCAGCCAACTTGGACAGGGGGCGTCGAGCACCGGGGAGCTGTTTTTT.

The genes are TRBV6-6 and TRBJ1-2, with 8 bases aligning to TRBD1. Germline loops: CDR1 MNHNY, CDR2 SVGAGI (reference sequence). V was clipped by 11 bases and J by 2 bases; unmatched bases: 1. CDR3 length: 11 residues. This CDR3 reads CAGQGNYGYTF. CDR3 bases: TGTGCCGGACAGGGCAACTATGGCTACACCTTC.

The CDR3 DNA follows: TGTGCCAGCAGTCGGAGCGGGACACATAGCAATCAGCCCCAGCATTTT. Protein sequence: CASSRSGTHSNQPQHF. V and J are TRBV27 and TRBJ1-5, with D possibly TRBD1 on 6 matching bases. The CDR3 is made up of 16 amino acids. Germline V gene lookup returns CDR1 MNHEY and CDR2 SMNVEV (reference sequence). Trimming shortened V by 5 bases and J by 0 bases, and 14 bases separated the two germline ends.

CDR3 amino acids: CASSSDRAPANSPLHF. The CDR3 DNA is TGTGCCAGCAGCTCGGACAGGGCCCCTGCAAATTCACCCCTCCACTTT. The chain uses TRBV6-2 or TRBV6-3 and TRBJ1-6; 8 bases match TRBD1. V gave up 6 bases and J gave up 7 bases; unmatched junction bases: 11. This CDR3 spans 16 amino acids. The germline V gene encodes CDR1 MNHEY and CDR2 SVGEGT.

The chain has TRBV25-1 and TRBJ2-7; 9 bases are a match to TRBD2. The CDR3 extends over 15 amino acids. The V segment lost 10 bases and the J segment 2 bases; nucleotides outside the gene matches: 12. The germline V gene encodes CDR1 MGHDK and CDR2 SYGVNS. In DNA form, the CDR3 reads TGTGCCACACGCGGCGGGGGGGCCCCTCCCTACGAGCAGTACTTC. Translation gives CATRGGGAPPYEQYF.

This chain joins TRBV4-2 and TRBJ1-3; D uncertain. V lost 0 bases and J 0 bases, leaving 9 bases between the germline ends. The germline CDR1 and CDR2 sequences are LGHNA and YNFKEQ. The CDR3 has 16 residues. CDR3 in amino acids: CASSQDHSTSGNTIYF. The CDR3 DNA reads as TGTGCCAGCAGCCAAGATCACAGCACCTCTGGAAACACCATATATTTT.

The rearrangement joins TRBV10-2 to TRBJ2-5; 12 positions match TRBD2. Trimming took 5 bases from V and 1 from J; bases not matched to a gene: 8. The V gene's germline CDR1 is WSHSY and CDR2 SAAADI. The length of the CDR3 is 17 residues. CDR3 in DNA: TGCGCCAGCAGTCCCGGGACTAGCGGGTCAGTCCAAGAGACCCAGTACTTC. This encodes CASSPGTSGSVQETQYF.

This clone appeared once. This sequence joins TRBV6-5 and TRBJ1-4; D ambiguous. The V end was cut by 8 bases, the J end by 5 bases, with 12 bases between. This CDR3 has 13 amino acids. Germline CDR1 and CDR2: MNHEY and SVGAGI. As DNA, the CDR3 is TGTGCCAGCTTTGAACAGTTAAATGAAAAACTGTTTTTT. Translating gives CASFEQLNEKLFF.

V gene TRBV4-2 combines with J gene TRBJ1-6; D is undetermined. CDR3 length: 14 residues. Germline CDR1 and CDR2: LGHNA and YNFKEQ. The germline V and J ends were trimmed by 1 base and 7 bases, with 8 bases remaining between them. Here the CDR3 reads CASSQGAPNSPLHF. DNA of the CDR3: TGTGCCAGCAGCCAAGGGGCGCCAAATTCACCCCTCCACTTT.

This chain uses TRBV19 with TRBJ2-4; the match to TRBD1 covers 8 bases. The junction had 12 bases not matched to a gene; V was cut back by 4 bases and J by 7 bases. Germline values: CDR1 LNHDA, CDR2 SQIVND (reference sequence). This CDR3 spans 16 amino acids. The CDR3 DNA reads as TGTGCCAGTAGTAAATCTTATCAGGGGGCGAGGAACATTCAGTACTTC. It encodes CASSKSYQGARNIQYF.

V usage is TRBV5-6 and J usage is TRBJ1-4, with no clear D. The CDR3 consists of 15 residues. The germline V and J ends were trimmed by 1 base and 0 bases, with 7 bases remaining between them. CDR1 and CDR2 (germline): SGHDT, YYEEEE. The CDR3 reads CASSLIVSTNEKLFF. The CDR3 nucleotides read TGTGCCAGCAGCTTGATAGTTTCAACTAATGAAAAACTGTTTTTT.

V is TRBV27 and J is TRBJ2-7; TRBD2 aligns across 9 bases. CDR1 is MNHEY and CDR2 is SMNVEV in the germline V gene (reference sequence). CDR3 length equals 12 residues. The J segment lost 6 bases and the V segment lost 6 bases, leaving 3 bases of the junction unmatched. The CDR3 DNA sequence: TGTGCCAGCAGCCCGCGGGGGGGCGAGCAGTACTTC. This gives the protein CASSPRGGEQYF.

This chain links TRBV5-8 with TRBJ1-2; D perhaps matches TRBD1 (6 bases). The germline gives CDR1 SGHTS, CDR2 YDEGEE. This CDR3 contains 13 residues. V shed 4 bases and J shed 4 bases, with 11 bases lying between them. The CDR3 is CASSPRGTYGYTF. The CDR3 region has the DNA TGTGCCAGCAGCCCCAGGGGAACCTATGGCTACACCTTC. Full variable domain (rest looked up from reference TRBV5-8 and TRBJ1-2): EAGVTQSPTHLIKTRGQQATLRCSPISGHTSVYWYQQALGLGLQFLLWYDEGEERNRGNFPPRFSGRQFPNYSSELNVNALELEDSALYLCASSPRGTYGYTFGSGTRLTVV.

The genes are TRBV7-3 and TRBJ1-1; D is unresolved. The germline CDR1 and CDR2 sequences are SGHTA and FQGTGA. V was cut by 4 bases and J by 0 bases, with 6 bases left in between. The CDR3 sequence is 13 residues long. CDR3 DNA sequence: TGTGCCAGCAGCTATCAGGTGAACACTGAAGCTTTCTTT. Amino acid sequence: CASSYQVNTEAFF. The whole variable domain, filled in from reference TRBV7-3 and TRBJ1-1, reads GAGVSQTPSNKVTEKGKYVELRCDPISGHTALYWYRQSLGQGPEFLIYFQGTGAADDSGLPNDRFFAVRPEGSVSTLKIQRTERGDSAVYLCASSYQVNTEAFFGQGTRLTVV.

This chain uses TRBV4-1 with TRBJ2-2, with 9 bases identical to TRBD1. CDR1 is MGHRA and CDR2 is YSYEKL in the germline V gene. With 1 base clipped from V and 0 bases from J, the junction kept 0 bases outside the gene matches. This CDR3 is 16 amino acids long. DNA for the CDR3: TGCGCCAGCAGCCAAGGACAGGGGGCGAACACCGGGGAGCTGTTTTTT. As protein: CASSQGQGANTGELFF.

The chain recombines TRBV5-1 with TRBJ2-2, with D hard to call. This CDR3 is built from 13 residues. Trimming removed 2 bases from V and 4 bases from J, with 6 bases in between. From germline, CDR1 is SGHRS and CDR2 YFSETQ. The CDR3 DNA reads as TGCGCCAGCAGCTTTAAAGCCACCGGGGAGCTGTTTTTT. Translated: CASSFKATGELFF. The entire variable domain, with the rest obtained from reference TRBV5-1 and TRBJ2-2, is as follows: KAGVTQTPRYLIKTRGQQVTLSCSPISGHRSVSWYQQTPGQGLQFLFEYFSETQRNKGNFPGRFSGRQFSNSRSEMNVSTLELGDSALYLCASSFKATGELFFGEGSRLTVL.

The chain employs TRBV3-1 (or the pseudogene TRBV3-2) and TRBJ1-2; tentatively, D is TRBD1 (5 bases). Looked up from germline, CDR1 is LGHDT and CDR2 is YNNKEL (reference sequence). The CDR3 runs 16 residues. V was trimmed by 0 bases and J by 4 bases, leaving 15 bases between them. CDR3 residues: CASSQDLTVQSYGYTF. The CDR3 region has the DNA TGTGCCAGCAGCCAAGATCTGACAGTCCAATCCTATGGCTACACCTTC.